The entry that follows covers one T cell receptor beta chain sequence. Its antigen specificity is not known. The input lacks base qualities; no much larger clone sits a single base away. CDR1 and CDR2 are drawn from the germline V gene: SGHRS, YFSETQ. Trimming removed 3 bases from V and 4 bases from J, leaving 23 bases between the germline ends. Measured from the cysteine to the phenylalanine, the CDR3 is 18 residues long. The read is trimmed to its CDR3 DNA, 54 bases read in frame from base 1. Library preparation used the immunoSEQ multiplex PCR assay. The hsTCRB Kit was used according to the manufacturer's protocol to amplify rearranged TCR beta chain sequences. TCRB libraries were sequenced on an Illumina MiSeq. For the original study's pipeline: The proprietary platform of the kit vendor was used for demultiplexing, trimming and gene mapping. This immuneACCESS table, as held by TCRdb, lists in-frame sequences with V and J called but not all clones. Of the missing ones, under half trace to an unresolved V gene in checked studies; the others have no known cause. That table furnishes V, J and clone size, whereas the DNA furnished D and trimming. The sample table holds 80,000 to 100,000 clones, of which roughly 80% were seen once. Of the sample, less than 5.5% is held by the ten largest clones.

The time point label on this specimen signifies: baseline, week 1 (first vaccination visit). The sample's treatment or condition label is to be understood as: pre-vaccination baseline after standard-of-care therapy. Newly diagnosed WHO grade 3 or 4 IDH1-mutant astrocytomas showing loss of nuclear ATRX were present in the donors. The samples were drawn from NOA16, a multicentre, single-arm, open-label phase I trial in Germany that tested a mutant IDH1 peptide vaccine in humans for the first time. Blood drawn at visit V03 was used as the baseline sample for immunogenicity testing. Genomic DNA for TCRB sequencing was extracted from EDTA blood using the DNeasy Blood and Tissue Kit. The data are from a study of a mutant IDH1 vaccine in newly diagnosed glioma (dated by TCRdb to about 2021). Describing the broader study: The roughly 32 treated patients were about 60% male and around 40% female, with a mean age of approximately 40 years. For exploratory analyses, around 23 treated patients had longitudinal TCRB deep sequencing done wherever samples were available. Prior to enrollment, patients had been given standard therapy consisting of radiotherapy alone, temozolomide alone, or radiochemotherapy with temozolomide, with the combination given to most patients. Peripheral blood was collected at six visits: V03 (baseline), V05, V07, V10, V12 and V13.

Beyond this particular receptor, the publication reports: Availability determined which PBMC samples were chosen for TCRB deep sequencing. Immune responses induced by the vaccine were seen in roughly 95% of patients across multiple MHC alleles. Changes in the top peripheral T cell clonotypes picked up by TCRB sequencing did not appear to be linked to pseudoprogression. It was noted by the authors that analyses of patient blood samples could not be reproduced owing to sample limitations.

Source: PBMCs, taken from a glioma patient treated with radiotherapy, temozolomide or both. Recombination linked TRBV5-1 to TRBJ1-3; the D gene cannot be named for sure. The source of this sequence is a man aged 40-50 years with glioma. Some clones in this sample may be carry-over from other donors' samples. CDR3 reads: CASSSKNRPTLEGNTIYF. The nucleotide sequence is given as TGCGCCAGCAGCTCGAAAAATCGACCCACCTTGGAAGGAAACACCATATATTTT.